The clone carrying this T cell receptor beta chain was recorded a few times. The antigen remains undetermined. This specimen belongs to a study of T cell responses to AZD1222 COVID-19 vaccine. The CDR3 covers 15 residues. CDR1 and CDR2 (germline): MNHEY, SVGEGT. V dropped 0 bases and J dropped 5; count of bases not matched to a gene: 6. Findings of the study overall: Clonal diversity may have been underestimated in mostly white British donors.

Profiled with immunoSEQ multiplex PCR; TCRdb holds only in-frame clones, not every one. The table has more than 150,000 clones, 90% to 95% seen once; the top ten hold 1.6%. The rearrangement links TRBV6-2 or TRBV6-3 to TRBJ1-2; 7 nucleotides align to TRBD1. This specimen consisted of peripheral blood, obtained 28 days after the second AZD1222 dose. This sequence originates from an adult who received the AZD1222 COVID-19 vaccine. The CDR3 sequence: CASSYSGQEEYGYTF. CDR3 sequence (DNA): TGTGCCAGCAGTTACTCAGGACAGGAAGAATATGGCTACACCTTC.